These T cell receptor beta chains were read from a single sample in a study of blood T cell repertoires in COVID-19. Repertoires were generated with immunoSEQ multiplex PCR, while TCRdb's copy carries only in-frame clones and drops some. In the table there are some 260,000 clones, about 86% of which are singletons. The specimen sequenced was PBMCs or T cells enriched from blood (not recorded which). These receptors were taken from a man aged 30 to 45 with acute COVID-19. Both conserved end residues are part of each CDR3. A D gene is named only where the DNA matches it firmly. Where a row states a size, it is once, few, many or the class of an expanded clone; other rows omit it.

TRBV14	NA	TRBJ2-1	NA	CASSVLATQANNEQFF	TGTGCCAGCAGCGTCTTAGCGACGCAGGCAAACAATGAGCAGTTCTTC
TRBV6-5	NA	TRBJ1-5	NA	CASRQNQPQHF	TGTGCCAGCAGACAAAATCAGCCCCAGCATTTT
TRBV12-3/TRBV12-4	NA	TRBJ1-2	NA	CASSLGQNYGYTF	TGTGCCAGCAGTTTAGGACAGAACTATGGCTACACCTTC
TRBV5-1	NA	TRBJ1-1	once	CASSLRSGLNTEAFF	TGCGCCAGCAGCTTGCGTAGCGGACTGAACACTGAAGCTTTCTTT
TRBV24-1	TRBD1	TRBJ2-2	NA	CATSDPLRGQGDTGELFF	TGTGCCACCAGTGATCCCCTGAGGGGACAGGGCGACACCGGGGAGCTGTTTTTT
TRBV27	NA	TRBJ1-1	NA	CASTSTVLNTEAFF	TGTGCCAGCACATCGACAGTATTGAACACTGAAGCTTTCTTT
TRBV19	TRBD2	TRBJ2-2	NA	CASSTPAGYTGELFF	TGTGCCAGTAGTACTCCAGCGGGGTACACCGGGGAGCTGTTTTTT
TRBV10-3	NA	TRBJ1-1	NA	CAISVTNMNTEAFF	TGTGCCATCAGTGTAACAAATATGAACACTGAAGCTTTCTTT
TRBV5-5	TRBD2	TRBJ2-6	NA	CASSFGAGGTITGANVLTF	TGTGCCAGCAGCTTTGGAGCGGGAGGCACCATAACTGGGGCCAACGTCCTGACTTTC
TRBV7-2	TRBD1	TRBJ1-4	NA	CASSHNNRGRGLFF	TGTGCCAGCAGCCACAACAACAGGGGGCGCGGACTGTTTTTT
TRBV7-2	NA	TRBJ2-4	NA	CASSLDRSGRGAKNIQYF	TGTGCCAGCAGCTTAGATCGATCCGGCCGCGGGGCCAAAAACATTCAGTACTTC
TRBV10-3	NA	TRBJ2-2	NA	CAISEGTTNTGELFF	TGTGCCATCAGTGAGGGGACAACGAACACCGGGGAGCTGTTTTTT
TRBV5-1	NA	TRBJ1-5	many	CASSLPGQPVFSNQPQHF	TGTGCCAGCAGCCTCCCAGGACAGCCAGTTTTTAGCAATCAGCCCCAGCATTTT
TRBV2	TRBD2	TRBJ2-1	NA	CASGTSGRAFYNEQFF	TGTGCCAGTGGGACTAGCGGGAGGGCTTTCTACAATGAGCAGTTCTTC
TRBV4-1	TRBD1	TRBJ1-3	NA	CASSLGQGASGGNTIYF	TGCGCCAGCAGCCTCGGACAGGGGGCCTCTGGTGGAAACACCATATATTTT
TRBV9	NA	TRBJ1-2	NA	CASSVVGYGYTF	TGTGCCAGCAGCGTAGTCGGGTATGGCTACACCTTC
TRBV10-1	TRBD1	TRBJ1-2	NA	CASSERTGGPNYGYTF	TGCGCCAGCAGTGAAAGGACAGGGGGGCCCAACTATGGCTACACCTTC
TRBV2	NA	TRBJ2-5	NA	CASSGTTRTQYF	TGTGCCAGCAGTGGTACTACAAGGACCCAGTACTTC
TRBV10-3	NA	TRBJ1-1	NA	CAISDFVRGGNTEAFF	TGTGCCATCAGTGATTTTGTAAGAGGGGGGAACACTGAAGCTTTCTTT
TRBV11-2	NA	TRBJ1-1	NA	CAIPGAFF	TGTGCCATACCGGGAGCTTTCTTT
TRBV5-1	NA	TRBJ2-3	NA	CASSLGQGGTDTQYF	TGCGCCAGCAGCTTGGGCCAGGGTGGGACAGATACGCAGTATTTT
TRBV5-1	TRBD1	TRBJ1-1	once	CASSLLTGVTEAFF	TGCGCCAGCAGCTTGCTAACAGGGGTTACTGAAGCTTTCTTT
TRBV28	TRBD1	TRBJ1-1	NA	CASSLYDRVNTEAFF	TGTGCCAGCAGTTTATACGACAGGGTGAACACTGAAGCTTTCTTT
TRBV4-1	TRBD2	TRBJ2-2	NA	CASSQVNSGGYGELFF	TGCGCCAGCAGCCAAGTCAATAGCGGGGGCTACGGGGAGCTGTTTTTT
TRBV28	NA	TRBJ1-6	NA	CASSDGGYNSPLHF	TGTGCCAGCAGCGATGGCGGTTATAATTCACCCCTCCACTTT
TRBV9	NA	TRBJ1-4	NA	CASSVSGGVSEKLFF	TGTGCCAGCAGCGTATCTGGGGGGGTTAGTGAAAAACTGTTTTTT
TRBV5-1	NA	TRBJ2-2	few	CASSFVSLGTGELFF	TGTGCCAGCAGCTTTGTAAGCCTAGGCACCGGGGAGCTGTTTTTT
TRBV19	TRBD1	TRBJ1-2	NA	CASSITGAYGYTF	TGTGCCAGTAGTATCACAGGGGCCTATGGCTACACCTTC
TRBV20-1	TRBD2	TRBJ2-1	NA	CSASTGLAGVRGEQFF	TGCAGTGCTAGTACGGGACTAGCGGGAGTAAGGGGTGAGCAGTTCTTC
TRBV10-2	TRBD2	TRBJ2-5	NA	CASALGLAGGETQYF	TGCGCCAGCGCTTTGGGACTAGCGGGTGGAGAGACCCAGTACTTC
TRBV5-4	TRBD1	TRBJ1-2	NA	CASSYTGTGGDGYTF	TGTGCCAGCAGCTATACCGGGACAGGGGGGGATGGCTACACCTTC
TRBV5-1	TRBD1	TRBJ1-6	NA	CASRPGTGGSNSPLHF	TGCGCCAGCAGACCCGGGACAGGTGGATCTAATTCACCCCTCCACTTT
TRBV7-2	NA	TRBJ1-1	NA	CASSLAAQGGTEAFF	TGTGCCAGCAGCCTGGCGGCGCAGGGAGGGACTGAAGCTTTCTTT
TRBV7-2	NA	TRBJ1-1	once	CASSHPGGGRGAFF	TGTGCCAGCAGCCATCCCGGGGGGGGACGGGGGGCTTTCTTT